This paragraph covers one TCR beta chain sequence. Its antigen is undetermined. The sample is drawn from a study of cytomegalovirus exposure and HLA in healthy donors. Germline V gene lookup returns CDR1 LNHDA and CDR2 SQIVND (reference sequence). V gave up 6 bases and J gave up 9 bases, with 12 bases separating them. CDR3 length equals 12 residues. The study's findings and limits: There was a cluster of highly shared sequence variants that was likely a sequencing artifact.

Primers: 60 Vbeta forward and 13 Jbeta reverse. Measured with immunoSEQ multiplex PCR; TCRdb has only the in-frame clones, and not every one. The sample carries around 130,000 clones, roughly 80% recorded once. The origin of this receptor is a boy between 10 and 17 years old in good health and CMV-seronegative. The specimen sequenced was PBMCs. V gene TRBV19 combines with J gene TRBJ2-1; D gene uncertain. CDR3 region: CASSHLGAEQFF. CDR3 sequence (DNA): TGTGCCAGTAGCCACTTGGGCGCTGAGCAGTTCTTC.